This TCR beta chain was obtained from a study of tumor-infiltrating lymphocytes in primary liver carcinoma. Study as a whole: Yields of productive TCRbeta reads ranged from roughly 3.65 to 7.5 million per sample and were similar across tissue types.

CDR1 MNHEY and CDR2 SVGAGI come from the germline V gene. The CDR3 consists of 16 residues. A note on this clonotype: One end of the junction does not line up with germline, which may come from a read error.

Total RNA and DNA came together from around 20-30 mg of bulk tissue without cell sorting. Chronic HBV infection was present, with no prior treatment. The study sampled five separate regions from each tumor. The input was 450 to 500 ng total RNA; TCR beta cDNA was made from it with a constant-region primer. Three nested multiplex PCR rounds of slightly modified ARM-PCR generated TCR beta libraries. The study ran its first two PCR rounds for nine to eleven cycles each, using TRBV1-TRBV30 forward primers and a C-beta reverse primer. TCRdb independently ran MiXCR on the multiplex PCR reads; one entry per CDR3 protein. The sample shows about 64,000 distinct CDR3 sequences, about 71% of them seen only once.

The genes are TRBV6-5 and TRBJ2-7, with a possible D match to TRBD1 (6 bases). The sequencing sample was made of liver tumor tissue from sampling region 4. Specified subset: tumor region T4, right-lateral pole. This receptor was identified in a man aged 40-49 years with primary liver carcinoma and hepatitis B virus infection. The CDR3 here is CVSQRYRDTALYEQYF. The CDR3 coding sequence is TGTGTCAGCCAAAGGTACCGGGACACCGCACTTTATGAGCAGTACTTC.